These 5 T cell receptor beta chains originate from one sample sequenced in a study of blood T cell repertoires in COVID-19. Here immunoSEQ multiplex PCR was the method, and the copy in TCRdb shows in-frame clones only, minus some. The sample contains some 93,000 clones, roughly four fifths of which appear only once. Material for sequencing was peripheral blood. The receptors here all came from an older man with acute or convalescent COVID-19.

This clone has only one observation. The V and J genes are TRBV6-5 and TRBJ2-7; no definite D call. V lost 6 bases and J lost 3, with 15 bases in between. Germline V gene sequence: CDR1 MNHEY, CDR2 SVGAGI. This CDR3 spans 14 amino acids. In DNA form, the CDR3 reads TGTGCCAGCAGCTTCAGCCACCCTAGCTACGAGCAGTACTTC. This translates into CASSFSHPSYEQYF.

This clone appeared a few times. This chain joins TRBV3-1 (or the pseudogene TRBV3-2) and TRBJ2-1; 7 positions match TRBD2. The CDR3 is 16 amino acids. Germline lookup yields CDR1 LGHDT and CDR2 YNNKEL (reference sequence). The trim removed 4 bases at V and 7 bases at J, leaving 13 bases unmatched. Here the CDR3 reads CASSLTFSGTKNEQFF. The CDR3 bases are TGTGCCAGCAGCCTAACTTTCTCCGGGACTAAAAATGAGCAGTTCTTC.

This clone has just one count. The chain joins TRBV2 to TRBJ1-3; possible D gene TRBD1, 6 bases. The CDR3 length is 15 residues. The germline CDR1 and CDR2 sequences are SNHLY and FYNNEI. V lost 7 bases to trimming and J lost 0 bases, with 13 bases between them. CDR3 amino acids: CASIGQGYSGNTIYF. The CDR3 DNA sequence: TGTGCCAGCATCGGTCAGGGGTACTCTGGAAACACCATATATTTT.

The V gene is TRBV15, the J gene TRBJ2-1; 9 nucleotides agree with TRBD2. Germline loops: CDR1 LNHNV, CDR2 YYDKDF (reference sequence). The CDR3 contains 18 residues. V lost 0 bases, J lost 0 bases, and 6 bases stayed unmatched. This chain's CDR3 is CATSRDLLAGLSYNEQFF. The CDR3 DNA follows: TGTGCCACCAGCAGAGACCTGCTAGCGGGGCTCTCCTACAATGAGCAGTTCTTC.

V gene TRBV2 combines with J gene TRBJ1-1; D ambiguous. V lost 10 bases and J lost 1, with 19 bases in between. The germline CDR1 and CDR2 sequences are SNHLY and FYNNEI. This CDR3 is built from 15 residues. The CDR3 here is CATSFARSGNTEAFF. The CDR3 DNA follows: TGTGCCACCTCCTTCGCGCGAAGTGGGAACACTGAAGCTTTCTTT.